This record looks at one T cell receptor beta chain sequence and its context. Looked up from germline, CDR1 is SQVTM and CDR2 is ANQGSEA. V was pared by 3 bases and J by 9 bases, with 9 bases between. The CDR3 spans 11 residues. The protocol was immunoSEQ multiplex PCR, while the TCRdb copy is restricted to in-frame clones and leaves out a portion. The sample records over a million clones, 70% to 80% being singletons. The data derive from a study of shared clonotypes between healthy human individuals. The clonotype originates from a man aged 18 to 29 in good health. Some clones in this sample may be carry-over from other donors' samples. The chain couples TRBV29-1 to TRBJ2-1; unclear D gene. The specimen sequenced was memory CD4+ T cells from PBMCs. Noted subset: CD45RA-negative fraction. CDR3 in DNA: TGCAGCGTTGATTCGAGTAGTGAGCAGTTCTTC. Residues: CSVDSSSEQFF.